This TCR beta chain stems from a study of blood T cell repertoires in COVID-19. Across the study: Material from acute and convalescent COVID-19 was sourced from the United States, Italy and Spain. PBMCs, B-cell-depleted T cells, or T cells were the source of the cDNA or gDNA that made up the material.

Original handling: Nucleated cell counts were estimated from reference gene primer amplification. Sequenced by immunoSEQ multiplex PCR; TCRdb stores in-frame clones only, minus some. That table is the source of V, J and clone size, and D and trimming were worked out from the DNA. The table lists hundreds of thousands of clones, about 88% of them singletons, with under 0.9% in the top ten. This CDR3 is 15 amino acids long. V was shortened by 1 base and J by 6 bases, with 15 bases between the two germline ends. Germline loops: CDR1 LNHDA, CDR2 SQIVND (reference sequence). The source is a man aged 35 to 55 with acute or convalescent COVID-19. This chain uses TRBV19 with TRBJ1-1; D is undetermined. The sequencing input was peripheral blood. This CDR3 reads CASSIASGYYAEAFF. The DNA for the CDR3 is TGTGCCAGTAGTATAGCATCGGGGTACTACGCTGAAGCTTTCTTT.